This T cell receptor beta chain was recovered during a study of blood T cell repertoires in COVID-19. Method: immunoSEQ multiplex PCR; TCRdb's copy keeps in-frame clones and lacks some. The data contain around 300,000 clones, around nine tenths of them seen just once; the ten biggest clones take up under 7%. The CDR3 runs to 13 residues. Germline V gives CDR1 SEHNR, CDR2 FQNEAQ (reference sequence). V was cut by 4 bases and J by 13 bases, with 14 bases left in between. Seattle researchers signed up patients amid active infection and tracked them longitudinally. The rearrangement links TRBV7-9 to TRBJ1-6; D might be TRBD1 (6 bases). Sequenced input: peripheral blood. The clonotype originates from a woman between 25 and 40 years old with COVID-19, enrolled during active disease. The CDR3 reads CASSSRDTQPLHF. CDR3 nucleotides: TGTGCCAGCAGCTCCCGGGACACCCAGCCCCTCCACTTT.